This TCR beta chain was sequenced in a study of blood T cells in healthy people across ages. Donors gave 9 to 10 milliliters of peripheral blood apiece. The CDR3 is 13 residues long. Germline V gene sequence: CDR1 SQVTM, CDR2 ANQGSEA. Trimming left V 1 base short and J 2 bases short, with 8 bases between. A J-beta primer mix and a sample-barcoded 5' primer were used in a second PCR of roughly 6 to 12 cycles. TCRdb independently ran MiXCR on the 5' RACE reads; one entry per CDR3 protein. The table lists hundreds of thousands of distinct CDR3 sequences, roughly 25% of them singletons. A further study also used this sample, focusing on T cells of mothers and their children. From that report: Amplification in the second PCR used the M1S primer, which added sample barcodes and 2-4 random nucleotides.

The sequence was obtained from a boy between 10 and 17 years old in good health. Sample: blood. This chain connects TRBV29-1 to TRBJ2-5; D uncertain. As DNA, the CDR3 is TGCAGCGTTGAAGTAGGCTCACAAGAGACCCAGTACTTC. This translates into CSVEVGSQETQYF.